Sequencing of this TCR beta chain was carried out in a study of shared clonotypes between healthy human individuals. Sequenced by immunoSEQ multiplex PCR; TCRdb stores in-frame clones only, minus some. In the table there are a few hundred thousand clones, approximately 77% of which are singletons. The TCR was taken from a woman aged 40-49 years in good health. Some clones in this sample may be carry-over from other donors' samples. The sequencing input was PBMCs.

This CDR3 is CASSFYRGGNQPQHF. CDR3 DNA sequence: TGTGCCAGCAGTTTTTACAGGGGCGGCAATCAGCCCCAGCATTTT. The chain links TRBV28 to TRBJ1-5, with 7 bases aligning to TRBD1. The CDR3 spans 15 residues. CDR1 and CDR2 (germline): MDHEN, SYDVKM. The V and J ends lost 3 bases and 2 bases, in that order; junction bases with no gene match: 4.